The present T cell receptor (beta chain) was sequenced within a study of monozygotic twins with inflammatory bowel disease (dated by TCRdb to the late 2010s). Regarding the study in general: The complete study included 28 monozygotic twin pairs: 19 IBD-discordant Danish pairs and nine German pairs, of which four were IBD-concordant and five were IBD-discordant. Within discordant pairs, disease-associated traits were sought mainly by comparing IBD patients with their genetically identical healthy co-twins. Each individual had, on average, about 151 000 unique TCRalpha sequences and 181 000 unique TCRbeta sequences available for analysis.

From each donor, a roughly 2.4 ml peripheral blood sample was collected into PAXgene tubes and kept at -80 degrees C. Without T cell sorting, total RNA was isolated from whole blood using the PAXgene blood miRNA kit on an automated QIAcube. Deep TCRalpha and TCRbeta repertoire profiling with unique molecular barcoding was performed on peripheral blood of monozygotic twin pairs concordant or discordant for inflammatory bowel disease. Smoking habits were recorded for all twin pairs, with individuals classified as current, former or never smokers. Including the terminal cysteine and phenylalanine, the CDR3 comprises 12 residues. Only the protein is on record. In the germline V gene, CDR1 corresponds to SGHRS and CDR2 to YFSETQ. The library was made by 5' RACE. Each TCR library was prepared from roughly 3,800 ng of total RNA. For each sample, cDNA synthesis with SMARTScribe reverse transcriptase was split into eight separate reactions. During cDNA synthesis, unique molecular identifiers containing a 6-nucleotide sample barcode were introduced by template switching. Amplification of TCRalpha and TCRbeta cDNA involved two nested PCRs of about 15 and 9 cycles, and each PCR was followed by bead purification. Before amplification, the cDNA was treated with uracil DNA-glycosylase and purified using the QIAquick PCR purification kit. The second PCR was the step at which Illumina TruSeq-compatible adapters and sample-specific barcodes were added. Library quality and concentration were assessed using TapeStation and Qubit, and 4.5 to 5.5 ng of each library was pooled. Pooled libraries were sequenced on an Illumina HiSeq2500 single-index Rapid Run with 2 x 100 bp reads and custom sequencing primers. Per the authors' processing: MiGEC version 1.2.6 was used for UMI-based consensus assembly to correct PCR and sequencing errors. MiXCR version 2.1.1 handled V(D)J alignment, clonotype assembly and CDR3 extraction. Gene usage, clonotype sharing and MAIT/NKT TCR abundance were normalised by analysing the top 1000, 10 000 and 20 000 clonotypes per sample. Diversity was computed as the inverse Simpson index with the vegan R package after downsampling to 27 000 UMIs. Statistical testing used paired Mann-Whitney U tests on the discordant twin pairs and applied Benjamini-Hochberg correction for multiple testing. TCRdb reprocessed the reads into one record per CDR3 protein sequence, lacking DNA. The V and J calls were determined by TCRdb, not by the authors. This sample's table has entries for approximately 330,000 distinct CDR3 sequences. The top ten constitute 2% of the sample.

As to this clonotype: The antigen it binds to is not known.

What the work shows at the level of the full study, not this receptor alone: Differing immunosuppressive treatments among patients may have added background noise and inter-individual variability to the repertoires. A decrease in TCRbeta repertoire diversity, as measured by inverse Simpson index, was observed in IBD patients compared with their healthy co-twins. The analysis was unable to tell different T cell subtypes apart. Fewer clonotypes were shared with other individuals by IBD patients than by healthy twins, most markedly in patients showing signs of disease activity. Repertoire similarity did not differ between concordant and discordant twins, which could be due to limited statistical power. No single strong signal or clonotype linked to IBD turned up in the results, so the idea that one exists was not supported.

Recombination joined TRBV5-1 with TRBJ2-6; TCRdb outputs TRBD1, but without DNA this stays unchecked. Sequencing used blood. This receptor was obtained from a human donor with ulcerative colitis or Crohn's disease, or a healthy co-twin of an affected twin (not recorded which). The CDR3 has the sequence CASSLVGEVLTF.